The 30 T cell receptor beta chains below were found in one sample sequenced in a study of T-cell memory formation after mild COVID-19. TCRdb reanalysed the 5' RACE reads using MiXCR and keeps one entry per CDR3 protein. The sample consists of fewer than 400,000 distinct CDR3 sequences, approximately 16% of them appearing once. The specimen sequenced was PBMCs or a T cell subset sorted from them (not recorded which). These receptors were collected from a man between 18 and 35 years old who had mild COVID-19 (a few samples of this study predate the infection). Cell type and time point are not known.

The chain uses TRBV12-3 or TRBV12-4 and TRBJ1-1, with no clear D. This CDR3 comprises 13 residues. V was cut by 8 bases and J by 0 bases, with 10 bases left in between. The CDR3 spells CASGEAMNTEAFF. The CDR3 coding sequence is TGTGCCAGCGGAGAGGCCATGAACACTGAAGCTTTCTTT.

CDR3 sequence: CSVEWAAKNSYTF. The CDR3 region has the DNA TGCAGCGTTGAATGGGCCGCAAAGAACTCCTACACCTTC. The rearrangement uses TRBV29-1 and TRBJ1-2; no definite D call. The CDR3 covers 13 residues. V lost 2 bases and J 10 bases, leaving 17 bases between the germline ends. Germline lookup yields CDR1 SQVTM and CDR2 ANQGSEA. Using reference TRBV29-1 and TRBJ1-2 for the parts outside the CDR3, the full variable domain is SAVISQKPSRDICQRGTSLTIQCQVDSQVTMMFWYRQQPGQSLTLIATANQGSEATYESGFVIDKFPISRPNLTFSTLTVSNMSPEDSSIYLCSVEWAAKNSYTFGSGTRLTVV.

This clonotype was seen many times. J is TRBJ2-7 and V is TRBV7-2; D is perhaps TRBD1 (6 bases). The germline gives CDR1 SGHTA, CDR2 FQGNSA. The germline V and J ends were trimmed by 11 bases and 7 bases, with 24 bases remaining between them. The CDR3 contains 14 residues. CDR3 sequence reads: CASVGGQLMGEQYF. The CDR3 DNA sequence: TGTGCCTCCGTAGGGGGACAACTAATGGGGGAGCAGTACTTC.

The rearrangement uses TRBV20-1 and TRBJ1-6; a possible D gene is TRBD1 (6 bases). The V gene lost 6 bases and the J gene lost 10 bases, with 16 bases spanning the gap. Looked up from germline, CDR1 is DFQATT and CDR2 is SNEGSKA (reference sequence). The CDR3 consists of 13 residues. The CDR3, as DNA: TGCAGTGCCAGTCAGGGGAAGGGCTCACCCCTCCACTTT. The encoded protein is CSASQGKGSPLHF.

This sequence joins TRBV9 and TRBJ2-5; the D gene could be TRBD1 or TRBD2 (5 bases each). V lost 4 bases to trimming and J lost 1 base, with 14 bases between them. CDR1 SGDLS and CDR2 YYNGEE come from the germline V gene. The CDR3 spans 15 residues. The CDR3 nucleotides are TGTGCCAGCAGCCGACCGAGGGGCGCCCAAGAGACCCAGTACTTC. Translated, it gives CASSRPRGAQETQYF.

J is TRBJ1-4 and V is TRBV20-1; D is unclear. Looked up from germline, CDR1 is DFQATT and CDR2 is SNEGSKA (reference sequence). The CDR3 extends over 14 amino acids. Trimming pared 0 bases from V and 4 bases from J, leaving 9 bases between. The CDR3 coding sequence is TGCAGTGCTAGAGATTTGCGACTTAATGAAAAACTGTTTTTT. Its protein is CSARDLRLNEKLFF.

The rearrangement joins TRBV7-2 to TRBJ1-4; possible D gene TRBD1, 6 bases. Germline-derived CDR1 and CDR2 are SGHTA and FQGNSA. Trimming pared 4 bases from V and 8 bases from J, leaving 14 bases between. This CDR3 contains 14 residues. The CDR3 sequence: CASSSFGGAEKLFF. The CDR3 bases are TGTGCCAGCAGCTCCTTCGGGGGGGCCGAAAAACTGTTTTTT. Full variable domain (remainder filled in from reference TRBV7-2 and TRBJ1-4): GAGVSQSPSNKVTEKGKDVELRCDPISGHTALYWYRQSLGQGLEFLIYFQGNSAPDKSGLPSDRFSAERTGGSVSTLTIQRTQQEDSAVYLCASSSFGGAEKLFFGSGTQLSVL.

This chain connects TRBV29-1 to TRBJ1-5; 7 nucleotides align to TRBD1. This CDR3 spans 13 amino acids. CDR1 and CDR2 from the germline V gene are SQVTM and ANQGSEA. After removal of 4 bases from V and 3 bases from J, the junction contained 3 bases not matched to a gene. In nucleotides, the CDR3 is TGCAGCGTTGGGACAGGTACCAATCAGCCCCAGCATTTT. This encodes CSVGTGTNQPQHF.

The chain uses TRBV7-9 and TRBJ1-6; TRBD1 aligns across 8 bases. The germline CDR1 and CDR2 sequences are SEHNR and FQNEAQ (reference sequence). This CDR3 region has 14 residues. The V and J ends lost 5 bases and 8 bases, in that order; junction bases with no gene match: 5. The CDR3 DNA reads TGTGCCAGCAGCCGGGGACAGGCCCATTCACCCCTCCACTTT. The encoded protein is CASSRGQAHSPLHF.

This clonotype has just a few counts. The chain carries TRBV28 and TRBJ1-4; 7 bases map to TRBD1. This CDR3 spans 17 amino acids. V was clipped by 8 bases and J by 0 bases; unmatched bases: 12. Germline CDR1 MDHEN, CDR2 SYDVKM. As DNA, the CDR3 is TGTGCCAGCTTCTATTCCAGGGGGAGTCCAACTAATGAAAAACTGTTTTTT. Translation gives CASFYSRGSPTNEKLFF. Full variable domain (remainder filled in from reference TRBV28 and TRBJ1-4): DVKVTQSSRYLVKRTGEKVFLECVQDMDHENMFWYRQDPGLGLRLIYFSYDVKMKEKGDIPEGYSVSREKKERFSLILESASTNQTSMYLCASFYSRGSPTNEKLFFGSGTQLSVL.

The chain combines TRBV7-9 with TRBJ2-3; D is possibly TRBD1 (6 bases). CDR3 length: 15 residues. V was clipped by 4 bases and J by 4 bases, with 15 bases between them. Germline CDR1 is SEHNR and CDR2 is FQNEAQ (reference sequence). The CDR3: CASSSSGVYPDTQYF. Here the CDR3 DNA reads TGTGCCAGCAGCTCTTCAGGGGTTTACCCAGATACGCAGTATTTT. The entire variable domain, with the rest obtained from reference TRBV7-9 and TRBJ2-3, is as follows: DTGVSQNPRHKITKRGQNVTFRCDPISEHNRLYWYRQTLGQGPEFLTYFQNEAQLEKSRLLSDRFSAERPKGSFSTLEIQRTEQGDSAMYLCASSSSGVYPDTQYFGPGTRLTVL.

This clonotype occurred a few times. This chain links TRBV7-9 with TRBJ2-3; the D is unclear. The length of the CDR3 is 12 residues. V was shortened by 6 bases and J by 4 bases, with 8 bases between the two germline ends. Germline V CDR1 and CDR2: SEHNR, FQNEAQ (reference sequence). The CDR3 nucleotides are TGTGCCAGCAGATGGACGGCAGATACGCAGTATTTT. It encodes CASRWTADTQYF. Full variable domain (remainder filled in from reference TRBV7-9 and TRBJ2-3): DTGVSQNPRHKITKRGQNVTFRCDPISEHNRLYWYRQTLGQGPEFLTYFQNEAQLEKSRLLSDRFSAERPKGSFSTLEIQRTEQGDSAMYLCASRWTADTQYFGPGTRLTVL.

This clonotype was recorded a few times. The chain combines TRBV5-1 with TRBJ1-1; D perhaps matches TRBD1 (5 bases). The CDR3 totals 16 residues. V lost 4 bases and J 6 bases, leaving 22 bases between the germline ends. From germline, CDR1 is SGHRS and CDR2 YFSETQ. The CDR3 here is CASSNKRDGRLSEAFF. The CDR3 DNA reads as TGCGCCAGCAGCAACAAGAGGGACGGCCGATTGTCTGAAGCTTTCTTT.

V and J are TRBV2 and TRBJ2-5; D gene ambiguous. The CDR3 extends over 13 amino acids. Germline loops: CDR1 SNHLY, CDR2 FYNNEI. The CDR3 DNA reads as TGTGCTGTAGCCCGGGTCCTCCAAGAGACCCAGTACTTC. Protein: CAVARVLQETQYF.

This clonotype was recorded a few times. The chain joins TRBV14 to TRBJ2-1; maybe TRBD2 (6 bases). The V end lost 5 bases, the J end lost 7 bases, and 15 bases lay between the germline ends. The CDR3 length is 14 residues. CDR1 and CDR2 (germline): SGHDN, FVKESK. DNA of the CDR3: TGTGCCAGCAGCACTAGCTTCCCTTCAAATGAGCAGTTCTTC. This translates into CASSTSFPSNEQFF.

The CDR3 nucleotides are TGTGCCAGCAGAGACCGGGGACAGGGGGATTCACCCCTCCACTTT. Its protein is CASRDRGQGDSPLHF. The chain is built from TRBV5-6 and TRBJ1-6; 11 nucleotides align to TRBD1. The junction had 6 bases not matched to a gene; V was cut back by 5 bases and J by 8 bases. CDR1 is SGHDT, CDR2 YYEEEE, per germline. The CDR3 consists of 15 residues.

The chain couples TRBV4-3 to TRBJ1-1; a weak D match, TRBD1 (5 bases). Per germline, CDR1 LGHNA and CDR2 YSLEER. The CDR3 covers 14 residues. Trimming shortened V by 0 bases and J by 4 bases, and 9 bases separated the two germline ends. The CDR3 region has the DNA TGCGCCAGCAGCCAAGAAAAGGGGCTCACTGAAGCTTTCTTT. Residues: CASSQEKGLTEAFF.

This clonotype has a handful of counts. The chain carries TRBV20-1 and TRBJ1-2, with D uncertain. The CDR3 runs to 14 residues. In germline, CDR1 is DFQATT, CDR2 SNEGSKA (reference sequence). The V end lost 0 bases, the J end lost 6 bases, and 14 bases lay between the germline ends. In DNA, the CDR3 is TGCAGTGCTAGAGACATTTGGACGGTTGATGGCTACACCTTC. It translates to CSARDIWTVDGYTF.

This clonotype was observed a few times. This chain uses TRBV7-2 with TRBJ1-2; D not resolved. Germline values: CDR1 SGHTA, CDR2 FQGNSA. The V and J ends lost 5 bases and 8 bases respectively, with 12 bases between them. CDR3 length: 12 amino acids. The CDR3 nucleotides read TGTGCCAGCAGCCTTCAGACAATAGGCTACACCTTC. Protein product: CASSLQTIGYTF.

In its sample, this clonotype was seen a few times. The chain has TRBV4-1 and TRBJ1-2; 9 bases line up with TRBD1. Trimming cost V 0 bases and J 8 bases; bases outside gene matches: 10. The CDR3 is 16 amino acids. Per the germline V gene, CDR1 is MGHRA and CDR2 is YSYEKL. CDR3 DNA sequence: TGCGCCAGCAGCCAAGACCCGACAGGGGGTGCAGGGGGCTACACCTTC. Its translation: CASSQDPTGGAGGYTF.

The genes are TRBV12-3 or TRBV12-4 and TRBJ2-1; 7 bases map to TRBD2. Unmatched junction bases numbered 5, after V lost 3 bases and J lost 3 bases. The CDR3 runs 15 residues. CDR3 sequence (DNA): TGTGCCAGCAGTTTTCAGCGGGGAGTCTACAATGAGCAGTTCTTC. Protein: CASSFQRGVYNEQFF.

The chain couples TRBV20-1 to TRBJ2-3; D remains unclear. The CDR3 contains 13 residues. CDR1 DFQATT and CDR2 SNEGSKA come from the germline V gene (reference sequence). The V end was cut by 0 bases, the J end by 2 bases, with 6 bases between. The CDR3 bases are TGCAGTGCTAGAGAGCTGAACACAGATACGCAGTATTTT. Translating gives CSARELNTDTQYF.

The table lists this clonotype with a few counts. V is TRBV7-9 and J is TRBJ2-5; unclear D gene. Germline CDR1 reads SEHNR; CDR2 reads FQNEAQ (reference sequence). The V end was cut by 3 bases, the J end by 5 bases, with 13 bases between. The CDR3 extends over 14 amino acids. The CDR3 region has the DNA TGTGCCAGCAGCTTGTCCGGCCCGGTGGAGACCCAGTACTTC. This encodes CASSLSGPVETQYF.

This clonotype was seen only a few times. This chain uses TRBV6-2 or TRBV6-3 with TRBJ1-5; no definite D call. V was shortened by 7 bases and J by 2 bases, with 12 bases between the two germline ends. Germline assignment: CDR1 MNHEY and CDR2 SVGEGT. There are 14 residues in the CDR3. The CDR3 nucleotides read TGTGCCAGCAACGCCGATAGGGGCAATCAGCCCCAGCATTTT. This encodes CASNADRGNQPQHF.

This chain connects TRBV4-1 to TRBJ2-4, with 9 positions matching TRBD2. Trimming at V came to 3 bases and at J to 8 bases, leaving 8 bases not matched to a gene. Germline loops: CDR1 MGHRA, CDR2 YSYEKL. The CDR3 runs to 15 residues. The CDR3 loop is CASSHPGLATHIQYF. CDR3 bases: TGCGCCAGCAGCCACCCGGGACTAGCTACGCACATTCAGTACTTC.

The chain employs TRBV5-1 and TRBJ2-5, with TRBD1 matching 12 bases. V shed 4 bases, J shed 5 bases, and the junction held 6 bases outside the gene matches. Looked up from germline, CDR1 is SGHRS and CDR2 is YFSETQ. The CDR3 has 15 amino acids. CDR3 in DNA: TGCGCCAGCAGCGAAGGGACAGGGGGCCGGGAGACCCAGTACTTC. Its protein product is CASSEGTGGRETQYF.

The V gene is TRBV11-2, the J gene TRBJ2-4; D may be TRBD2 (6 bases). The CDR3 extends over 17 amino acids. Germline V gene data show CDR1 as SGHAT and CDR2 as FQNNGV. The ends were cut back, 1 base at V and 0 bases at J, with 13 bases in the middle. The CDR3 bases are TGTGCCAGCAGCTTAGTTCTGGGACTTCTAGCCAAAAACATTCAGTACTTC. This encodes CASSLVLGLLAKNIQYF.

In this sample, this clonotype turned up a few times. The chain joins TRBV7-3 to TRBJ1-1; no reliable D call. The V gene's germline CDR1 is SGHTA and CDR2 FQGTGA. Trimming cost V 6 bases and J 6 bases, with 14 bases left between them. This CDR3 contains 13 residues. The CDR3 loop is CASRTHDAAEAFF. For the CDR3, the DNA is TGTGCCAGCAGGACCCACGATGCAGCTGAAGCTTTCTTT. Full variable domain (missing parts from reference TRBV7-3 and TRBJ1-1): GAGVSQTPSNKVTEKGKYVELRCDPISGHTALYWYRQSLGQGPEFLIYFQGTGAADDSGLPNDRFFAVRPEGSVSTLKIQRTERGDSAVYLCASRTHDAAEAFFGQGTRLTVV.

The sample holds one count of this clonotype. V and J are TRBV24-1 and TRBJ2-2, with TRBD1 matching 10 bases. CDR3 length equals 14 residues. Germline V lookup: CDR1 KGHDR, CDR2 SFDVKD. J was trimmed by 1 base and V by 12 bases; bases with no gene match: 4. The CDR3 sequence: CAARDRGNTGELFF. The DNA of the CDR3 is TGTGCCGCCCGGGACAGGGGGAACACCGGGGAGCTGTTTTTT.

A few counts support this clonotype. The J gene is TRBJ2-5, the V gene TRBV19, with 10 nucleotides matching TRBD2. This CDR3 contains 13 residues. V shed 7 bases and J 3 bases; nucleotides not matched to a gene: 2. Looked up from germline, CDR1 is LNHDA and CDR2 is SQIVND (reference sequence). CDR3 sequence: CASTGLAEETQYF. The CDR3 DNA is TGTGCCAGTACCGGACTAGCGGAAGAGACCCAGTACTTC.